Following are 16 T cell receptor beta chains from one sample sequenced in a study of CD8 T cells in ankylosing spondylitis. The study's findings and limits: A motif in TCR beta, a set of about eight highly homologous variants, appeared characteristic of ankylosing spondylitis blood.

MiXCR, run by TCRdb on the 5' RACE reads, gives a single entry per CDR3 protein. The sample consists of fewer than 500,000 distinct CDR3 sequences, approximately 20% of them appearing once. Their recognized antigens are unknown. The sample taken for sequencing was blood, either unsorted or a sorted T cell fraction (not recorded which). All receptors derive from a male donor with ankylosing spondylitis.

The J gene is TRBJ1-1, the V gene TRBV4-2; TRBD1 matches 9 bases. Germline CDR1 and CDR2: LGHNA and YNFKEQ. This CDR3 contains 15 residues. Trimming removed 4 bases from V and 4 bases from J; junction bases left unmatched: 7. The CDR3 nucleotides read TGTGCCAGCAGCCCTGGGACAGGGCTGGCCACTGAAGCTTTCTTT. It is translated as CASSPGTGLATEAFF.

The chain recombines TRBV5-5 with TRBJ2-3, with D uncertain. The V end lost 5 bases, the J end lost 0 bases, and 7 bases lay between the germline ends. Germline V gene lookup returns CDR1 SGHKS and CDR2 YYEKEE (reference sequence). CDR3 length: 13 amino acids. CDR3 in amino acids: CASRVGSTDTQYF. In DNA form, the CDR3 reads TGTGCCAGCAGAGTCGGGAGCACAGATACGCAGTATTTT.

Notes on this clonotype: The CDR3 ends on some other residue instead of the conserved phenylalanine or tryptophan, so this is likely a read error. The chain carries TRBV18 and TRBJ2-3, with 7 bases matching TRBD1. CDR3 length: 13 amino acids. Germline V CDR1 and CDR2: KGHSH, LQKENI. V gave up 5 bases and J gave up 7 bases; unmatched junction bases: 6. In nucleotides, the CDR3 is TGTGCCAGCTCATCCAACAGGGGAAATACGCAGTATTCT. Translation gives CASSSNRGNTQYS.

The chain uses TRBV18 and TRBJ2-2, with D possibly being TRBD1 (6 bases). CDR1 and CDR2 from the germline V gene are KGHSH and LQKENI. V lost 3 bases, J lost 2 bases, and 10 bases lay in between. The CDR3 totals 15 residues. This CDR3 reads CASSPGQFNTGELFF. DNA for the CDR3: TGTGCCAGCTCACCTGGACAGTTTAACACCGGGGAGCTGTTTTTT.

This clonotype was recorded once. The chain combines TRBV19 with TRBJ2-1; TRBD2 matches at 13 bases. The CDR3 totals 16 residues. V was clipped by 5 bases and J by 7 bases; unmatched bases: 8. Germline assignment: CDR1 LNHDA and CDR2 SQIVND (reference sequence). DNA for the CDR3: TGTGCCAGTAGTCGACCGGGACTAGCGGGAATGAATGAGCAGTTCTTC. The encoded protein is CASSRPGLAGMNEQFF.

This clonotype came up a few times. The chain is built from TRBV6-2 or TRBV6-3 and TRBJ2-2; D gene unclear. The CDR3 totals 11 residues. V was pared by 6 bases and J by 8 bases, with 7 bases between. The V gene's germline CDR1 is MNHEY and CDR2 SVGEGT. The CDR3 DNA sequence: TGTGCCAGCAGCCCTAGGGGGGAGCTGTTTTTT. Its translation: CASSPRGELFF.

The sample holds a few counts of this clonotype. V is TRBV29-1 and J is TRBJ2-6, with 8 nucleotides matching TRBD2. Germline V CDR1 and CDR2: SQVTM, ANQGSEA. V shed 2 bases, J shed 4 bases, and the junction held 4 bases outside the gene matches. The CDR3 loop spans 15 amino acids. The CDR3 DNA follows: TGCAGCGTTGAACGGGAGGGTTCCGGGGCCAACGTCCTGACTTTC. Translating it yields CSVEREGSGANVLTF.

This clonotype was observed a handful of times. The chain has TRBV3-1 and TRBJ2-5; D remains unclear. From germline, CDR1 is LGHDT and CDR2 YNNKEL (reference sequence). V shed 3 bases and J shed 7 bases, with 15 bases lying between them. This CDR3 has 14 amino acids. The CDR3 DNA reads TGTGCCAGCAGCCAGATGTGGACCGAAGGGACCCAGTACTTC. This sequence encodes CASSQMWTEGTQYF.

V usage is TRBV5-1 and J usage is TRBJ2-1; 12 nucleotides agree with TRBD1. The CDR3 spans 19 residues. Per the germline V gene, CDR1 is SGHRS and CDR2 is YFSETQ. V lost 3 bases and J lost 6; bases outside the gene matches: 16. In DNA form, the CDR3 reads TGCGCCAGCAGCTCCGGGACAGGGGGCCCTAGCGGGAGTCTCAATGAGCAGTTCTTC. Protein sequence: CASSSGTGGPSGSLNEQFF.

This chain links TRBV2 with TRBJ2-3; no definite D call. The CDR3 spans 12 residues. Germline V CDR1 and CDR2: SNHLY, FYNNEI. V gave up 8 bases and J gave up 3 bases, with 9 bases separating them. CDR3 sequence reads: CASGVWTDTQYF. CDR3 DNA: TGTGCCAGCGGGGTATGGACAGATACGCAGTATTTT.

The chain links TRBV10-3 to TRBJ2-2, with D uncertain. There are 15 residues in the CDR3. Germline lookup yields CDR1 ENHRY and CDR2 SYGVKD. V lost 6 bases to trimming and J lost 0 bases, with 11 bases between them. The CDR3 DNA is TGTGCCATCAGCCCCTTAGAGCCGAACACCGGGGAGCTGTTTTTT. Encoded protein: CAISPLEPNTGELFF.

The chain combines TRBV5-1 with TRBJ2-3, with D uncertain. The CDR3 loop spans 14 amino acids. V was clipped by 0 bases and J by 1 base, with 6 bases between them. CDR1 and CDR2 (germline): SGHRS, YFSETQ. The CDR3 bases are TGCGCCAGCAGCTTGGATCCCCGCACAGATACGCAGTATTTT. Translated: CASSLDPRTDTQYF.

This clonotype was found many times. CDR3 nucleotides: TGTGCCAGCTCACCGAGGAGGGACCTTAACACTGAAGCTTTCTTT. Translated, it gives CASSPRRDLNTEAFF. The chain joins TRBV18 to TRBJ1-1; D perhaps matches TRBD1 (5 bases). Germline CDR1 and CDR2: KGHSH and LQKENI. V gave up 3 bases and J gave up 2 bases, with 13 bases separating them. This CDR3 has 15 residues.

V gene TRBV9 combines with J gene TRBJ1-3; no firm D call. This CDR3 region has 15 residues. The germline V gene encodes CDR1 SGDLS and CDR2 YYNGEE. Trimming cost V 3 bases and J 0 bases, with 10 bases left between them. The CDR3 region is CASSETAISGNTIYF. CDR3 coding DNA: TGTGCCAGCAGCGAAACAGCCATCTCTGGAAACACCATATATTTT.

This rearrangement joins TRBV20-1 to TRBJ2-5, with 7 bases matching TRBD2. The CDR3 loop spans 14 amino acids. Per germline, CDR1 DFQATT and CDR2 SNEGSKA (reference sequence). V lost 5 bases to trimming and J lost 1 base; unmatched junction nucleotides: 7. CDR3 nucleotide sequence: TGCAGTGCTGGTGAGCGGGGAATCCAAGAGACCCAGTACTTC. Protein: CSAGERGIQETQYF.

This chain links TRBV7-2 with TRBJ2-5; TRBD1 is a possible D gene (6 bases). V lost 6 bases, J lost 6 bases, and 17 bases lay in between. In germline, CDR1 is SGHTA, CDR2 FQGNSA. This CDR3 region has 14 residues. The CDR3 loop is CASSPPGRGKTQYF. The CDR3 DNA reads as TGTGCCAGCAGTCCCCCCGGCAGGGGAAAGACCCAGTACTTC.